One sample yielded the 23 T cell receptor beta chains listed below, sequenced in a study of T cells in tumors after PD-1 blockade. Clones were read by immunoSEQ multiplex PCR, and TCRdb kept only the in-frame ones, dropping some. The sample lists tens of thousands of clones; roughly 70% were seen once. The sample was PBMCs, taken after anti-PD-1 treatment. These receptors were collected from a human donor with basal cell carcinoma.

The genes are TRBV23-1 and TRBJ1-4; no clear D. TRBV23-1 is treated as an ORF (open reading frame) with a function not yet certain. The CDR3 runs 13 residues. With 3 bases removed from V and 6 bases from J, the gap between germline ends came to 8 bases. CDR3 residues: CASSQGMDEKLFF. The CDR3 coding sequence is TGCGCCAGCAGTCAGGGGATGGATGAAAAACTGTTTTTT.

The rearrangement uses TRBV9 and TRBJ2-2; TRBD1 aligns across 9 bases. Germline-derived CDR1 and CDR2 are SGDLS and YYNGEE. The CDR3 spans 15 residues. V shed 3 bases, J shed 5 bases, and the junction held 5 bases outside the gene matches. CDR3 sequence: CASSARQGDTGELFF. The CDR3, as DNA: TGTGCCAGCAGCGCAAGACAGGGGGATACCGGGGAGCTGTTTTTT.

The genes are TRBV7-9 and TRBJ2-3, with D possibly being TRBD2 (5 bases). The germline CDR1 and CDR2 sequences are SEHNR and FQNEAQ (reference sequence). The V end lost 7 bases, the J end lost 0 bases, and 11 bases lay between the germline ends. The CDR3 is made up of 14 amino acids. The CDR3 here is CASNPGGSTDTQYF. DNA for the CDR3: TGTGCCAGCAATCCTGGCGGGAGCACAGATACGCAGTATTTT.

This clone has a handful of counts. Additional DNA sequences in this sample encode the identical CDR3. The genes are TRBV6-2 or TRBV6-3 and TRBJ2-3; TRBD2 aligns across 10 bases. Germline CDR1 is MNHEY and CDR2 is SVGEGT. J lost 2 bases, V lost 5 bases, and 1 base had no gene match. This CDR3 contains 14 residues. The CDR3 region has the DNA TGTGCCAGCAGTAGCGGGGGGGCCACAGATACGCAGTATTTT. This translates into CASSSGGATDTQYF.

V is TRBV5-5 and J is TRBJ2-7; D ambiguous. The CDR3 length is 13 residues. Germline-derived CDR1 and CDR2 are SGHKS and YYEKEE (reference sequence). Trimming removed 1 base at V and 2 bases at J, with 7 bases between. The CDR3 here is CASSLPEAYEQYF. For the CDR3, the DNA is TGTGCCAGCAGCTTGCCAGAGGCCTACGAGCAGTACTTC.

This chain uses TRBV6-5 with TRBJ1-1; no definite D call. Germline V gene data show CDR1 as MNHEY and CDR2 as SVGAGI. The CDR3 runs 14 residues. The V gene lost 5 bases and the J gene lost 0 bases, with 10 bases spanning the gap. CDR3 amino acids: CASSSPNMNTEAFF. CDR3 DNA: TGTGCCAGCAGTAGTCCAAATATGAACACTGAAGCTTTCTTT.

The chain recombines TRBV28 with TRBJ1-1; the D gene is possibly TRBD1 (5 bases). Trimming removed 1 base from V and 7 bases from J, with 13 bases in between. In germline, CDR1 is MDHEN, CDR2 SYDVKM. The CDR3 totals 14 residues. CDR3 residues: CASSLSLQVDEAFF. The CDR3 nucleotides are TGTGCCAGCAGTTTATCCCTACAGGTTGATGAAGCTTTCTTT.

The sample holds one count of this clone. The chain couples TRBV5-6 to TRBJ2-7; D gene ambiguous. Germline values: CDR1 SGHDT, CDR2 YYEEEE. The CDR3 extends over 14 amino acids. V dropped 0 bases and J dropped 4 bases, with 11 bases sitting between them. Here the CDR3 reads CASSLELSRYEQYF. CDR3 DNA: TGTGCCAGCAGCTTGGAGCTCTCTAGGTACGAGCAGTACTTC.

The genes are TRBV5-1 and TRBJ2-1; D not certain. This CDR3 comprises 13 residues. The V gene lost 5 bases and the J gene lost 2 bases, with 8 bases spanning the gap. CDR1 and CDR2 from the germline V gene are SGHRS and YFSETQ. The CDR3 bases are TGCGCCAGCAGAATAGCCCCCTACAATGAGCAGTTCTTC. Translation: CASRIAPYNEQFF.

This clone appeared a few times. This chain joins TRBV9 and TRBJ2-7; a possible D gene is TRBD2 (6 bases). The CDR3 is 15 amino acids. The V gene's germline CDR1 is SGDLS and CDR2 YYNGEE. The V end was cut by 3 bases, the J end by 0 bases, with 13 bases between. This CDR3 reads CASSAGVMSSYEQYF. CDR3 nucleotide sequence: TGTGCCAGCAGCGCGGGAGTAATGTCCTCCTACGAGCAGTACTTC.

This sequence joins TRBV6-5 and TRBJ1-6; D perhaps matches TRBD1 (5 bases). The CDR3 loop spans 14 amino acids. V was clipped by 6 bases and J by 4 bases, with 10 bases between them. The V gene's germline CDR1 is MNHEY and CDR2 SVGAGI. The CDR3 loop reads CASSGTEYNSPLHF. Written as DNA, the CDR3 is TGTGCCAGCAGCGGGACGGAATATAATTCACCCCTCCACTTT.

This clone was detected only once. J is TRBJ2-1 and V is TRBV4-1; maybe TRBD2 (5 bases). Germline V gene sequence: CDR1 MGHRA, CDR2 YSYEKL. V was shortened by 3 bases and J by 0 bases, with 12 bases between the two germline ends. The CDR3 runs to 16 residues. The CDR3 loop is CASSQAVGSSYNEQFF. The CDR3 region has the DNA TGCGCCAGCAGCCAGGCGGTAGGGAGCTCCTACAATGAGCAGTTCTTC.

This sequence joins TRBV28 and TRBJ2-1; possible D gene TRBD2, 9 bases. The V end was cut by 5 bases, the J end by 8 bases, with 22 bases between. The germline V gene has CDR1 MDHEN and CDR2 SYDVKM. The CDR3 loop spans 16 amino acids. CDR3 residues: CASSTGTSSQGDEQFF. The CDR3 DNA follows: TGTGCCAGCAGTACCGGGACTAGCTCACAGGGGGATGAGCAGTTCTTC.

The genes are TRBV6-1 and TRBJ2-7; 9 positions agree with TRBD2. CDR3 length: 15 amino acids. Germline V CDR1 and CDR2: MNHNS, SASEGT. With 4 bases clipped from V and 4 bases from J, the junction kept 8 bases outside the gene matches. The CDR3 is CASSAASGALYEQYF. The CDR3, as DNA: TGTGCCAGCAGTGCGGCTAGCGGGGCTTTGTACGAGCAGTACTTC.

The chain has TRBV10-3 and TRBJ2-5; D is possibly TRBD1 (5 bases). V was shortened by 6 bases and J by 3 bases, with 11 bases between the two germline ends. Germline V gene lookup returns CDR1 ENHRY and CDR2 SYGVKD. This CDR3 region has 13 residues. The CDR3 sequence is CAISSGLEETQYF. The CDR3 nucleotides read TGTGCCATCAGCTCAGGGTTGGAAGAGACCCAGTACTTC.

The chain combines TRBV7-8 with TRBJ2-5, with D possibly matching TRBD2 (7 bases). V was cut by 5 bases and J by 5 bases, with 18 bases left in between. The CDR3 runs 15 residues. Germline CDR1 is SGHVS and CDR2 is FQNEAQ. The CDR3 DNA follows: TGTGCCAGCAGCCTCCTAGGGGGGGCGCAGGAGACCCAGTACTTC. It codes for CASSLLGGAQETQYF. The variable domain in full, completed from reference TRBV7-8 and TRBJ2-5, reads GAGVSQSPRYKVAKRGQDVALRCDPISGHVSLFWYQQALGQGPEFLTYFQNEAQLDKSGLPSDRFFAERPEGSVSTLKIQRTQQEDSAVYLCASSLLGGAQETQYFGPGTRLLVL.

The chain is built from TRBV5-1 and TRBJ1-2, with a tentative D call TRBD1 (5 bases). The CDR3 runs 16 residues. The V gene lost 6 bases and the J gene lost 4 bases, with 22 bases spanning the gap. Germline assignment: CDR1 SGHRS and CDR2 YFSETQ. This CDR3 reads CASTVGEVGKGYGYTF. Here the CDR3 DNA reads TGCGCCAGCACAGTAGGGGAGGTCGGCAAGGGCTATGGCTACACCTTC.

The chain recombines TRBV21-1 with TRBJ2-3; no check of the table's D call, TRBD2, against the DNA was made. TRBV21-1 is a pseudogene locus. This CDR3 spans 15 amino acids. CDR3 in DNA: TGTGCCAGCAGCGAGTTGGCGGGGGTGGCAGATACGCAGTATTTT. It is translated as CASSELAGVADTQYF.

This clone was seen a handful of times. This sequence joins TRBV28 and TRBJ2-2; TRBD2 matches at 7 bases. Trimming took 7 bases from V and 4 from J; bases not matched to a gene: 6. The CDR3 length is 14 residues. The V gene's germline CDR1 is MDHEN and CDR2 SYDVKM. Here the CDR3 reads CASTWGGITGELFF. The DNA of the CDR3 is TGTGCCAGCACCTGGGGGGGGATCACCGGGGAGCTGTTTTTT. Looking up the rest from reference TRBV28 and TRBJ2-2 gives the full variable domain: DVKVTQSSRYLVKRTGEKVFLECVQDMDHENMFWYRQDPGLGLRLIYFSYDVKMKEKGDIPEGYSVSREKKERFSLILESASTNQTSMYLCASTWGGITGELFFGEGSRLTVL.

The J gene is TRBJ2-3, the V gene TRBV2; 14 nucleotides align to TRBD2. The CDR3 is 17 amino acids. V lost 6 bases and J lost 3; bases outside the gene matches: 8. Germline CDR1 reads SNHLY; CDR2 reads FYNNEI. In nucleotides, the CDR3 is TGTGCCAGCAGGCGACTAGCGGGGGGGCCAGGTACAGATACGCAGTATTTT. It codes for CASRRLAGGPGTDTQYF.

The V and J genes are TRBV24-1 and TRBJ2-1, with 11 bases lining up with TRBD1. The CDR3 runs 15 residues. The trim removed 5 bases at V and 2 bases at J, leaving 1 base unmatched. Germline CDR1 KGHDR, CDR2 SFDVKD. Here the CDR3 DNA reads TGTGCCACCAGTGGGGGACAGGGGGCCTACAATGAGCAGTTCTTC. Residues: CATSGGQGAYNEQFF.

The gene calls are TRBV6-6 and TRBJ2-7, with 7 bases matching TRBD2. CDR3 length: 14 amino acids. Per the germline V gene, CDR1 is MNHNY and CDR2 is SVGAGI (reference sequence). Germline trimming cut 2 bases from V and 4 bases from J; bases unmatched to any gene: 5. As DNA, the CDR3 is TGTGCCAGCAGTTACGGGCTAGCGGTTTACGAGCAGTACTTC. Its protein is CASSYGLAVYEQYF.

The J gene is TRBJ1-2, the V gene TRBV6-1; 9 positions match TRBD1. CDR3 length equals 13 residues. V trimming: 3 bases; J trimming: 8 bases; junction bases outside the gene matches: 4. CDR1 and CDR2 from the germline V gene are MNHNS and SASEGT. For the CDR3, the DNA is TGTGCCAGCAGTGACCGACAGGGGGAGGGCTACACCTTC. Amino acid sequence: CASSDRQGEGYTF.